Sequencing of this TCR beta chain was carried out in a study of tumor-infiltrating lymphocytes in primary liver carcinoma. Study overall: Tumor lesions were T1-T3 N0M0 and spanned about 4.2 to 11 cm.

The CDR3 runs to 12 residues. Priming with a constant-region primer yielded TCR beta cDNA from around 0.45 ug total RNA. Employing slightly modified ARM-PCR, three nested multiplex PCR rounds were run, and these gave rise to the TCR beta libraries. In the first two PCR rounds, TRBV1-TRBV30 forward primers were paired with a C-beta reverse primer, and each round lasted around 10 cycles. TCRdb passed the multiplex PCR reads through MiXCR, listing each CDR3 protein once. The data show around 330,000 distinct CDR3 sequences, roughly 60% seen once. Points on this clonotype: This may arise from a read error, as a much more abundant clone is one base away.

Blood RNA came from unsorted whole blood; germline DNA was also extracted. This receptor was taken from a woman aged 25-40 years with primary liver carcinoma and hepatitis B virus infection. This chain connects TRBV12-3 or TRBV12-4 to TRBJ2-3; possibly TRBD1 or TRBD2 for D (7 bases each). Sequences were obtained from peripheral blood. The CDR3, as DNA: TGTGCCGTGAGGGAGGGGACAGATACGCGGTATTTT. Its translation is CAVREGTDTRYF.